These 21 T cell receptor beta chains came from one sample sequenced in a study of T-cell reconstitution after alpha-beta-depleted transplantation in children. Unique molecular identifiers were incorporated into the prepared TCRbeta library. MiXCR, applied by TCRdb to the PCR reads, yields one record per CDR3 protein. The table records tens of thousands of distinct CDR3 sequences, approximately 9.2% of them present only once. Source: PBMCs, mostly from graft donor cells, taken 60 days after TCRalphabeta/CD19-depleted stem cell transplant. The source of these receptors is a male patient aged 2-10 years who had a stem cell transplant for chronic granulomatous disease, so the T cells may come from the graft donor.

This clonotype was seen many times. The CDR3 nucleotides are TGTGCCATCAGTGAAAGACAGGGTGGTTCTGGAAACACCATATATTTT. Protein product: CAISERQGGSGNTIYF. The rearrangement uses TRBV10-3 and TRBJ1-3; TRBD1 matches 7 bases. CDR3 length: 16 residues. CDR1 is ENHRY, CDR2 SYGVKD, per germline. The junction had 6 bases not matched to a gene; V was cut back by 3 bases and J by 1 base.

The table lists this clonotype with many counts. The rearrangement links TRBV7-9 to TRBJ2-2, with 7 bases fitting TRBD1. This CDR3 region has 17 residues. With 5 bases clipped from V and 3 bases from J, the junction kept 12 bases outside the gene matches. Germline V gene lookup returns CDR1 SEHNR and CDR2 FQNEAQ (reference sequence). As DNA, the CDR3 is TGTGCCAGCAGCCCCCGACGAGGGACAGCGGACACCGGGGAGCTGTTTTTT. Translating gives CASSPRRGTADTGELFF.

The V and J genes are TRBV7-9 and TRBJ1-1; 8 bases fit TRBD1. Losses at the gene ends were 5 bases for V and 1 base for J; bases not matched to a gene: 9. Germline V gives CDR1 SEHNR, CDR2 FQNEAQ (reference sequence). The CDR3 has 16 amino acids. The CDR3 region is CASSRRAGTGNTEAFF. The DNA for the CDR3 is TGTGCCAGCAGCCGGAGGGCGGGGACAGGGAACACTGAAGCTTTCTTT.

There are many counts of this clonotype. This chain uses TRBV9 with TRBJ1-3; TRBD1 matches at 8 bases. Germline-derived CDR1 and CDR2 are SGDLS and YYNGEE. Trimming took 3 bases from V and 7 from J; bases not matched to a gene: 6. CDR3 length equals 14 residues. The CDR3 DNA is TGTGCCAGCAGCGCCGGGGGGACAGGTAACACCATATATTTT. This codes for CASSAGGTGNTIYF.

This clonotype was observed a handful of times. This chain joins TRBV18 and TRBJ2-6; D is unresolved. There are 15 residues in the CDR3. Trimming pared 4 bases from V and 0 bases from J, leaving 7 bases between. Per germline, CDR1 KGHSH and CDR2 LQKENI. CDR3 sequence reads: CASSLQSSGANVLTF. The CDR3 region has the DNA TGTGCCAGCTCACTACAGAGCTCTGGGGCCAACGTCCTGACTTTC.

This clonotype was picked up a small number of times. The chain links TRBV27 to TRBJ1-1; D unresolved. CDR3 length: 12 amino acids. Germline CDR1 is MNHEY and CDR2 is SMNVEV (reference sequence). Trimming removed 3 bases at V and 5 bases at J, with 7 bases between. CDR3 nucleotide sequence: TGTGCCAGCAGTTTTGCGGGGACTGAAGCTTTCTTT. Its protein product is CASSFAGTEAFF.

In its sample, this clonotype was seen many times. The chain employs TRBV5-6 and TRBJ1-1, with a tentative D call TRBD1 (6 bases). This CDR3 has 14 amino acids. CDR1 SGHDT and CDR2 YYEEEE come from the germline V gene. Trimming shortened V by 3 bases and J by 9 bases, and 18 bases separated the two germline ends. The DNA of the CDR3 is TGTGCCAGCAGCTCTCCTGCAAGGGGGTTGAAAGCTTTCTTT. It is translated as CASSSPARGLKAFF.

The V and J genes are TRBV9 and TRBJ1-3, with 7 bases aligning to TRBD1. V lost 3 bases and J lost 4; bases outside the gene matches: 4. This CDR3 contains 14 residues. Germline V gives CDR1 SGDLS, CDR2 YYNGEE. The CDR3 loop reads CASSEDRVGNTIYF. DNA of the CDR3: TGTGCCAGCAGCGAAGACAGGGTCGGAAACACCATATATTTT.

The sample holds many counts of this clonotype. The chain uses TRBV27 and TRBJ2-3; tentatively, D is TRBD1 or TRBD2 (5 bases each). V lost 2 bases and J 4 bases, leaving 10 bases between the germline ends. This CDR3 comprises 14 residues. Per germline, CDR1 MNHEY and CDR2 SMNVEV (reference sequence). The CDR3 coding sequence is TGTGCCAGCAGTTTAAACGGGGCTTCAGATACGCAGTATTTT. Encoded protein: CASSLNGASDTQYF.

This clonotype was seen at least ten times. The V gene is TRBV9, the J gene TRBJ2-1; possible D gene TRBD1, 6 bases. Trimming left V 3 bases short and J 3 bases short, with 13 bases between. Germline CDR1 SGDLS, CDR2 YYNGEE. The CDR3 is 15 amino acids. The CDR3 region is CASSARDMVYNEQFF. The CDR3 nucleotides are TGTGCCAGCAGCGCCCGGGACATGGTCTACAATGAGCAGTTCTTC.

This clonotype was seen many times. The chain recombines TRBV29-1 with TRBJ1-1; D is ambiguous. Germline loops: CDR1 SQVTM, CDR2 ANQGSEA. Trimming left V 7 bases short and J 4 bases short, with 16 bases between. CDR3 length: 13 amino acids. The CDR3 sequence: CSAATGEGTEAFF. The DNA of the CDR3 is TGCAGCGCCGCGACGGGCGAGGGCACTGAAGCTTTCTTT.

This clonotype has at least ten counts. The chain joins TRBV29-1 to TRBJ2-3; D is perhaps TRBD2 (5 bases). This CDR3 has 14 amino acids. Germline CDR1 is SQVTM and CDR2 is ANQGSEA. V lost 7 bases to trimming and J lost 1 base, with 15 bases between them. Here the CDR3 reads CSGNRDLGTDTQYF. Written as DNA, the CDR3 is TGCAGCGGGAACCGGGATCTGGGCACAGATACGCAGTATTTT.

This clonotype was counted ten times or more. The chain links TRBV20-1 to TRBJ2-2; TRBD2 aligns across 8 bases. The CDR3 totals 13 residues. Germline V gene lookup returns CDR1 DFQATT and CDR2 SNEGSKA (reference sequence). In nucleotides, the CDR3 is TGCAGCGTAGCGGGACCGAACACCGGGGAGCTGTTTTTT. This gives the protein CSVAGPNTGELFF.

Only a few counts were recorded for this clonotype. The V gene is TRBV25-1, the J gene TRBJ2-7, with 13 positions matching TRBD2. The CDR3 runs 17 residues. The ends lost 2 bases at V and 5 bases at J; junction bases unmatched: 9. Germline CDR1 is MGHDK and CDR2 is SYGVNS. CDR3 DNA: TGTGCCAGCAGTGAAAAAGGACTAGCGGGGGCTCGGGACGAGCAGTACTTC. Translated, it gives CASSEKGLAGARDEQYF.

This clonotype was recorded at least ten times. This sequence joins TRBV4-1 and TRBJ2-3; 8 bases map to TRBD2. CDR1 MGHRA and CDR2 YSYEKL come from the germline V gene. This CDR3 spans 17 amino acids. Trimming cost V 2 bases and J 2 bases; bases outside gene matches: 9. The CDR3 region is CASSQTGGRPLTDTQYF. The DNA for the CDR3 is TGCGCCAGCAGCCAAACGGGCGGGAGGCCACTCACAGATACGCAGTATTTT.

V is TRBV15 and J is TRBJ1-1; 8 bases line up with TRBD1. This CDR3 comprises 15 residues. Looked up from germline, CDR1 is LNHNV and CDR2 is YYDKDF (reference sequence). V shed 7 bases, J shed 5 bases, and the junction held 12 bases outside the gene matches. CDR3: CATTPGSGGLTEAFF. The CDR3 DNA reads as TGTGCCACCACCCCGGGGTCAGGGGGCTTGACTGAAGCTTTCTTT.

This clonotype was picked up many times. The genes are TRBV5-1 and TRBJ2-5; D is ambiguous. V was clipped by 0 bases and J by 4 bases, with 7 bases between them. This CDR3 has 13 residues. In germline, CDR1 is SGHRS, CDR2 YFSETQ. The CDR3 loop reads CASSLVATETQYF. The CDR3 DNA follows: TGCGCCAGCAGCTTGGTCGCCACAGAGACCCAGTACTTC.

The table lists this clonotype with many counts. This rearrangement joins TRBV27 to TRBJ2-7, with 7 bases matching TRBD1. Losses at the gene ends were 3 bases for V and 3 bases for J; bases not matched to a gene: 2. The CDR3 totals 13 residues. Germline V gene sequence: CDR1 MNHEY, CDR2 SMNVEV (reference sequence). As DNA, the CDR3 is TGTGCCAGCAGTTTGAACAGGGGCTACGAGCAGTACTTC. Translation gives CASSLNRGYEQYF.

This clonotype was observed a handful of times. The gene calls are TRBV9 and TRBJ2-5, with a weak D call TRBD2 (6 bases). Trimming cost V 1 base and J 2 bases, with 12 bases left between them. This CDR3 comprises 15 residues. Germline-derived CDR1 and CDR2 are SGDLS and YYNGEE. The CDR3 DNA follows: TGTGCCAGCAGCGTACAGATGGGGAGGCAAGAGACCCAGTACTTC. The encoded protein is CASSVQMGRQETQYF.

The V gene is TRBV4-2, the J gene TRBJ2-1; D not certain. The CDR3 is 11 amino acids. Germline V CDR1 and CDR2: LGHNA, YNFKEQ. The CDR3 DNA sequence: TGTGTTAGCAGCCAAAACAATGAGCAGTTCTTC. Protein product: CVSSQNNEQFF.

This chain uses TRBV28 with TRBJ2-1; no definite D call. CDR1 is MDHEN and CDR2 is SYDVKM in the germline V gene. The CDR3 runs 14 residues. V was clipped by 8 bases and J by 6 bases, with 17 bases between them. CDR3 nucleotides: TGTGCCAGCGGCCTCGGCCTCGTCTTCAATGAGCAGTTCTTC. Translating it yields CASGLGLVFNEQFF.